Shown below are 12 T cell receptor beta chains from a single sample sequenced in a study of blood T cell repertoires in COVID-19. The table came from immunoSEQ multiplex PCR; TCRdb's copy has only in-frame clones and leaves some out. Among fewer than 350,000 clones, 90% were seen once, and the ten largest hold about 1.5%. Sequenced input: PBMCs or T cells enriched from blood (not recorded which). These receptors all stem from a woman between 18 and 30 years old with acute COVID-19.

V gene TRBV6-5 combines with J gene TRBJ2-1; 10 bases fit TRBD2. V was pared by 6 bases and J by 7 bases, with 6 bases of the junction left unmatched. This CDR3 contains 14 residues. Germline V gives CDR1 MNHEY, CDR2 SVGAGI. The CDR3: CASSLAGDRNEQFF. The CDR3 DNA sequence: TGTGCCAGCAGCCTAGCGGGAGATAGGAATGAGCAGTTCTTC.

DNA for the CDR3: TGTGCCAGCAGCTCTCGCGGGGAGAGCTCTGGAAACACCATATATTTT. Translated: CASSSRGESSGNTIYF. The gene calls are TRBV5-5 and TRBJ1-3, with D hard to call. This CDR3 has 16 residues. The germline gives CDR1 SGHKS, CDR2 YYEKEE (reference sequence). V was shortened by 3 bases and J by 0 bases, with 13 bases between the two germline ends.

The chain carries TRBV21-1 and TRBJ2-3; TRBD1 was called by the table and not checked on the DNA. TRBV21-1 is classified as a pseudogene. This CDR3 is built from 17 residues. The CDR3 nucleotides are TGTGCCAGCAGCAAAGGTCTTCCTGACATCGACACAGATACGCAGTATTTT. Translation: CASSKGLPDIDTDTQYF.

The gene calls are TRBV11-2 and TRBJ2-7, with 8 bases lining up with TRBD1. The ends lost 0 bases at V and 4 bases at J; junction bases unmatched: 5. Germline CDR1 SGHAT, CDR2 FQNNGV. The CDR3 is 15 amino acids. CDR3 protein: CASSLDQGAFYEQYF. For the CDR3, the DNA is TGTGCCAGCAGCTTAGATCAGGGGGCATTTTACGAGCAGTACTTC. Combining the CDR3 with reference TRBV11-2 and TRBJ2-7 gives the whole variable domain EAGVAQSPRYKIIEKRQSVAFWCNPISGHATLYWYQQILGQGPKLLIQFQNNGVVDDSQLPKDRFSAERLKGVDSTLKIQPAKLEDSAVYLCASSLDQGAFYEQYFGPGTRLTVT.

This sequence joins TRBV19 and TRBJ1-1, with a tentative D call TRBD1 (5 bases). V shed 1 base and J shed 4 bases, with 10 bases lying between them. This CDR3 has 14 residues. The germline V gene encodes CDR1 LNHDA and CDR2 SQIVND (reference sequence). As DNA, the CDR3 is TGTGCCAGTAGTATAGTTCCGGGGGTCACTGAAGCTTTCTTT. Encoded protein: CASSIVPGVTEAFF.

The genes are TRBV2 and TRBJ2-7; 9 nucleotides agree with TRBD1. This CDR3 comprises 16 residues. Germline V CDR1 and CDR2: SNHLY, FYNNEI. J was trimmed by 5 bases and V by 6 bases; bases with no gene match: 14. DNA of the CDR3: TGTGCCAGCAGGGAGGCTCCCGGGACAGGGACCCACGAGCAGTACTTC. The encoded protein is CASREAPGTGTHEQYF.

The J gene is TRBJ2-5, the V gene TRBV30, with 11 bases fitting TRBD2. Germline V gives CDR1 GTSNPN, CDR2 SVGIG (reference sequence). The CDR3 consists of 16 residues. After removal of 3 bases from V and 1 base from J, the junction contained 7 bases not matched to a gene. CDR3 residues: CAWSRLAGSLQETQYF. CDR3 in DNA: TGTGCCTGGAGCCGACTAGCGGGATCCCTCCAAGAGACCCAGTACTTC.

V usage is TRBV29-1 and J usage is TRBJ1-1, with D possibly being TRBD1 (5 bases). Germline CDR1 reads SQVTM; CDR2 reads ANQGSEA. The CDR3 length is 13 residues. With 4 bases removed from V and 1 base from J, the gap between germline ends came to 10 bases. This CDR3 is CSVVRQKNTEAFF. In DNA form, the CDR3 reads TGCAGCGTTGTTAGACAGAAGAACACTGAAGCTTTCTTT.

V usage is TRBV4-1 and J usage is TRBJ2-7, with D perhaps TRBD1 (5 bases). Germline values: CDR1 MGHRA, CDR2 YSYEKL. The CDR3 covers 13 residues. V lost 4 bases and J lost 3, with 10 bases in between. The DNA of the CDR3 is TGCGCCAGCAGCCTACTCCAGGGCTACGAGCAGTACTTC. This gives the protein CASSLLQGYEQYF.

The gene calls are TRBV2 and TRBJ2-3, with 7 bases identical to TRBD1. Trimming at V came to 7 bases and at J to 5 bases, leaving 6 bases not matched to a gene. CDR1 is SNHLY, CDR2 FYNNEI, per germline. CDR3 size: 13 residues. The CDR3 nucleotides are TGTGCCAGCAAAGGGGGCGGAGGAGATACGCAGTATTTT. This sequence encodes CASKGGGGDTQYF. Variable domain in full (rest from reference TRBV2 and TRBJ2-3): EPEVTQTPSHQVTQMGQEVILRCVPISNHLYFYWYRQILGQKVEFLVSFYNNEISEKSEIFDDQFSVERPDGSNFTLKIRSTKLEDSAMYFCASKGGGGDTQYFGPGTRLTVL.

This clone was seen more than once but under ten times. As DNA, the CDR3 is TGTGCCAGCAGCATACAGGGGAGAAACATTCAGTACTTC. It yields the protein CASSIQGRNIQYF. The chain links TRBV7-9 to TRBJ2-4, with TRBD1 identical over 7 bases. J was trimmed by 6 bases and V by 5 bases; bases with no gene match: 4. The CDR3 length is 13 residues. Germline assignment: CDR1 SEHNR and CDR2 FQNEAQ (reference sequence).

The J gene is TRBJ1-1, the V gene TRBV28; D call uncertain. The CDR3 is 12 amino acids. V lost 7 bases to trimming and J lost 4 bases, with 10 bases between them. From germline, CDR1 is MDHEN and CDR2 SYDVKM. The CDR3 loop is CASIGSVTEAFF. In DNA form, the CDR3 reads TGTGCCAGCATAGGGAGCGTCACTGAAGCTTTCTTT.